This T cell receptor beta chain stems from a study of T cell responses to AZD1222 COVID-19 vaccine (dated by TCRdb to the early 2020s). Background on the whole study: A total of 240 or so trial participants underwent TCR sequencing, of whom under 220 had received two doses of AZD1222 and around 25 had received two doses of the MenACWY control vaccine. Trial participants were enrolled by age into subgroups of 18-55, 56-69 and 70-plus years, and 148, 28 and 57 TCR-sequenced participants, respectively, were included in these subgroups. Overall study results and their limits: Conclusions about previously exposed vaccinees were limited because only a handful of AZD1222 recipients were SARS-CoV-2 seropositive at baseline. Reportedly, almost half of the unique spike-specific TCRs recognized epitopes lying outside the regions that are mutated in the B.1.351 and B.1.1.7 variants. The 56-69-year group was small, and its depth increase did not reach significance, likely because of low power. No day 14 peak-response samples were available, so repertoires were characterized only after the peak T cell response. The vaccine-associated CD4 TCRs covered the entire spike protein, and the dominant responses fell in regions 160-218 and 743-854. Participants were mostly white British and included more females than males, and it was suggested by the authors that clonal diversity may have been underestimated. A significant rise in spike-specific TCR breadth and depth was observed after two AZD1222 doses relative to day 0 and relative to MenACWY recipients.

With respect to this clone: No cognate antigen has been identified for it. Per-base qualities were not stored, and no clone one base away is much larger.

The time point label of this sample denotes: baseline before first vaccination. The treatment or condition label corresponds to: meningococcal conjugate vaccine given as trial control. The vaccinee samples were drawn from two UK trials, COV001 and COV002, one of which was a single-blind randomized controlled phase 2/3 trial testing AZD1222 (ChAdOx1 nCoV-19) in healthy adults. For TCRbeta chain sequencing, PBMC samples from trial participants were taken at day 0 and at day 28 after the second dose. The CDR3 regions of human TCRbeta chains were analyzed by immunosequencing. Regarding the original processing steps: TCRs in the repertoires were compared against a reference library of SARS-CoV-2-specific TCRs that had been generated with the MIRA antigen-specificity platform. Breadth was defined as the fraction of unique TCRs that were SARS-CoV-2-associated, and depth was defined as the fraction of total T cells that were SARS-CoV-2-associated. Each spike-specific TCR was assigned to its reactive spike region and to a CD4 or CD8 class using the MIRA data. Log10-transformed breadth and depth values were compared by one-way ANOVA with Sidak's multiple comparisons tests. Held by TCRdb, this immuneACCESS table contains in-frame sequences only and omits some clones. Under half of the omission traces to an unresolved V gene where checked; the cause of the rest is unknown. Clonal size and the V and J genes are those of that table, whereas D and trimming came from the DNA. A total of 120,000 or so clones appear in this sample, around 90% of them only once. The top ten clonotypes cover 4% to 5.5% of the sample.

According to the germline V gene, CDR1 reads KGHDR and CDR2 reads SFDVKD. The CDR3 contains 15 residues, cysteine and phenylalanine counted. Only the CDR3 part of the read is kept: 45 bases, read in frame from the first base. The trim is 6 bases for V and 0 bases for J, with a gap of 12 bases between the germline ends. Here the sequenced sample was peripheral blood, taken on day 0 of MenACWY control vaccination. The rearranged chain carries TRBV24-1 and TRBJ2-3, with TRBD1 perhaps the D gene, on 6 matching bases. The TCR comes from an adult in good health. The CDR3 region: CATSLSGVSTDTQYF. The DNA reads TGTGCCACCAGTTTATCAGGGGTTAGCACAGATACGCAGTATTTT.